This TCR beta chain was captured in a study of blood T cells in healthy people across ages (dated by TCRdb to 2013 to 2016). About the study as a whole: In model experiments, template switching captured about one uniquely barcoded TCR beta cDNA molecule for every two T cells. The donors were divided into four age groups: young (average around 16 years), middle-aged (over 35), aged (about 56) and long-lived (82). For two donors (one aged 18 to 30 and one aged 80 or older), the study analyzed two additional independent replicas of 1 million unique cDNA reads from the same blood draw. Using deep sequencing normalized with unique cDNA molecular identifiers, the study measured how TCR beta repertoire diversity changes with age. To avoid experimental bias, donors of different ages were randomly spread across the sequencing lanes.

This clonotype was seen more than once but under ten times. The target of this receptor is not known. No base quality values were provided; no much bigger clone lies one nucleotide off. Broad study findings and their caveats: Observed TCR beta diversity per million T cells fell roughly linearly with age, and a significant reduction was already apparent by age around 36. There was a strong correlation between observed TCR beta diversity and the percentage of naive T cells measured by flow cytometry. Estimates of total diversity based on one million sequenced T cells were regarded as lower bounds and as underestimates. Because the CMV infection status of the donors was unknown, age-related changes in expanded clonotypes may potentially have been confounded. Compared with the aged group, the long-lived group had more naive CD4+ T cells, fewer expanded clones and increased TCR diversity, a pattern suggesting age selection. Because profiling used bulk unsorted PBMCs, naive and antigen-experienced compartments could not be compared conclusively.

The CDR3 covers 14 residues, taking in both the cysteine and the phenylalanine. Only the CDR3 part of the read is kept: 42 bases, read in frame from the first base. Reading the germline V gene gives CDR1 SQVTM and CDR2 ANQGSEA. V drops 5 bases and J drops 4 bases, leaving 15 bases in between. The donors were roughly 39 Caucasian individuals from Russia, aged roughly 6 to 100 years, who were systemically healthy. Each donor gave about 10 milliliters of peripheral blood, drawn into EDTA-treated Vacutainer tubes. Ficoll-Paque density-gradient centrifugation was used to isolate PBMCs, with at least 6.5 million obtained per sample. Trizol reagent was used to extract total RNA from the PBMCs, yielding at least 5.5 micrograms per sample. For every donor, an aliquot of PBMCs went through flow cytometry to measure the percentages of naive CD45RAhigh/CD27high T cells. The library was built by means of 5' RACE. Instrument used: Illumina HiSeq 2500. A second 7 to 11 cycle PCR used a sample-barcoded 5' primer and a J-beta primer mix. A template-switch 5' adaptor carrying 12 random nucleotides introduced a unique molecular identifier onto each TCR beta cDNA molecule. Each sample yielded at least 2.5 million CDR3-containing paired-end reads. First-strand cDNA was synthesized from all RNA with the Mint cDNA synthesis kit, primed by a TRBC-specific oligonucleotide. Following uracil-DNA glycosylase treatment, a first 18-cycle PCR with universal primers M1SS and BC2_uni_R was performed on all cDNA. The original methods were these. Normalization of each sample was performed by random selection of 1 million high-quality reads, each carrying a distinct molecular identifier. Instead of being binned into consensus sequences, reads that shared molecular identifiers were thrown out. CDR3 identification, clonotype clustering and error correction used MiTCR with a Q25 quality threshold and the strictest error-elimination algorithm. Lower-bound total TCR beta diversity was estimated with a nonparametric unseen species model using Euler transformation. TCRdb reprocessed the public reads (quality trimming at Q25 with fastp, clone calling with MiXCR) and kept in-frame beta chains. Identical CDR3 protein sequences are pooled into one entry, listed with their most common genes and DNA. TCRdb, not the authors, supplied the V and J calls. The sample yields 1.5 million to 1.8 million distinct CDR3 sequences; less than 45% were counted once. The ten top clones hold less than 5% of the sample.

The clonotype was recovered from a woman aged 18-35 years in good health. The sample was blood. The rearranged segments are TRBV29-1 and TRBJ2-1; no confident D gene assignment can be made. The CDR3 protein sequence reads: CSVWQAALYNEQFF. The nucleotide sequence is TGCAGCGTTTGGCAGGCTGCCCTATACAATGAGCAGTTCTTC.